This is a list of T cell receptor beta chains from one sample in a study of spatial heterogeneity in lung cancer. MiXCR was run by TCRdb on the 5' RACE reads, yielding one entry per CDR3 protein. This table has some 9,000 distinct CDR3 sequences, less than 6% appearing once. The source material was lung tumor tissue, sampled at surgery. The receptor set was obtained from a female donor with early-stage non-small cell lung cancer. CDR3s include the opening cysteine and the closing phenylalanine or tryptophan. A D gene is named only where the DNA matches it firmly. Rows give clone size only sometimes, using once, few, many, or a class for an expanded clone.

CDR3	DNA	D	V	size	length	J
CASSQVGDTQYF	TGTGCCAGCAGCCAAGTTGGAGATACGCAGTATTTT	NA	TRBV11-3	many	12	TRBJ2-3
CASSGNTEAFF	TGTGCCAGCAGTGGCAACACTGAAGCTTTCTTT	NA	TRBV6-5	medium-sized	11	TRBJ1-1
CASRGRIYNEQFF	TGTGCCAGCAGAGGGCGGATCTACAATGAGCAGTTCTTC	NA	TRBV7-6	few	13	TRBJ2-1
CASSSPGTGVLDTEAFF	TGTGCCAGCAGCTCGCCCGGGACAGGGGTATTGGACACTGAAGCTTTCTTT	TRBD1	TRBV7-2	few	17	TRBJ1-1
CASSHRGKIEETQYF	TGTGCCAGCTCCCACCGGGGGAAGATCGAAGAGACCCAGTACTTC	NA	TRBV7-2	few	15	TRBJ2-5
CASSHTGTDTQYF	TGTGCCAGCAGCCATACAGGGACAGATACGCAGTATTTT	NA	TRBV3-1	NA	13	TRBJ2-3
CATSDRAGGPDTQYF	TGTGCCACCAGTGATCGAGCGGGGGGGCCGGATACGCAGTATTTT	TRBD2	TRBV24-1	medium-sized	15	TRBJ2-3
CASRPTGGQPQHF	TGTGCCAGCAGACCTACAGGGGGGCAGCCCCAGCATTTT	TRBD1	TRBV6-2/TRBV6-3	NA	13	TRBJ1-5
CASSYSTGSEGGTQYF	TGTGCCAGCAGTTACTCGACCGGATCTGAAGGCGGGACCCAGTACTTC	NA	TRBV6-5	many	16	TRBJ2-5
CASSLRTGVRQPQHF	TGTGCCAGCAGTCTTCGGACAGGGGTTCGTCAGCCCCAGCATTTT	TRBD1	TRBV12-3/TRBV12-4	medium-sized	15	TRBJ1-5
CASSTQQGTEQYF	TGTGCCAGCAGTACACAACAGGGCACGGAGCAGTACTTC	NA	TRBV6-1	many	13	TRBJ2-7
CASSSQGWSTDTQYF	TGTGCCAGCAGCTCTCAGGGGTGGAGCACAGATACGCAGTATTTT	NA	TRBV7-8	many	15	TRBJ2-3
CASSLGQGGNEKLFF	TGTGCCAGCAGCTTGGGACAGGGAGGGAATGAAAAACTGTTTTTT	TRBD1	TRBV7-9	NA	15	TRBJ1-4
CASTTGGGVGNEKLFF	TGTGCCAGCACAACCGGGGGAGGGGTGGGTAATGAAAAACTGTTTTTT	NA	TRBV12-3/TRBV12-4	many	16	TRBJ1-4
CASSTRIEYYGYTF	TGTGCCAGCAGCACCCGGATCGAGTATTATGGCTACACCTTC	NA	TRBV4-2	many	14	TRBJ1-2
CAWSVRGEQYF	TGTGCCTGGAGCGTCCGGGGGGAGCAGTACTTC	NA	TRBV30	many	11	TRBJ2-7
CASSIDSGTDTQYF	TGTGCCAGTAGTATCGATTCGGGGACAGATACGCAGTATTTT	NA	TRBV19	many	14	TRBJ2-3
CASRAGGGNSYEQYF	TGTGCCAGCAGAGCAGGGGGCGGGAACTCCTACGAGCAGTACTTC	TRBD1	TRBV7-9	many	15	TRBJ2-7
CASRASGDRLVVAFF	TGTGCCAGCAGGGCCAGTGGGGACAGGCTCGTAGTAGCTTTCTTT	TRBD1	TRBV6-1	many	15	TRBJ1-1
CASSLGRGNEQFF	TGTGCCAGCAGCTTGGGCAGGGGAAATGAGCAGTTCTTC	NA	TRBV11-2	many	13	TRBJ2-1
CASSQDSSRNEQFF	TGCGCCAGCAGCCAAGATTCTAGCAGGAATGAGCAGTTCTTC	NA	TRBV4-3	many	14	TRBJ2-1
CASSSSQGGEQFF	TGTGCCAGCAGTTCATCTCAGGGCGGTGAGCAGTTCTTC	NA	TRBV6-2/TRBV6-3	NA	13	TRBJ2-1
CASSLAGRDAEAFF	TGTGCCAGCAGCTTAGCGGGCCGGGACGCTGAAGCTTTCTTT	NA	TRBV7-6	many	14	TRBJ1-1
CASSPTWGRTEAFF	TGTGCCAGCAGTCCGACGTGGGGTCGTACTGAAGCTTTCTTT	NA	TRBV6-5	many	14	TRBJ1-1
CASSYSYGPYEQYF	TGTGCCAGCAGTTACTCGTACGGGCCCTACGAGCAGTACTTC	NA	TRBV6-5	many	14	TRBJ2-7
CASSQQGGGYTF	TGTGCCAGCTCGCAACAGGGAGGTGGCTACACCTTC	NA	TRBV18	many	12	TRBJ1-2
CASSEYADSRSNF	TGTGCCAGCAGTGAATACGCGGACAGCCGGAGCAACTTC	NA	TRBV6-1	many	13	TRBJ1-2
CSVWTGANVLTF	TGCAGCGTTTGGACTGGGGCCAACGTCCTGACTTTC	NA	TRBV29-1	NA	12	TRBJ2-6
CASSEWGEAFF	TGTGCCAGCAGTGAATGGGGTGAAGCTTTCTTT	NA	TRBV25-1	many	11	TRBJ1-1
CSARNRGTADTQYF	TGCAGTGCTAGAAACAGGGGGACGGCAGATACGCAGTATTTT	TRBD1	TRBV20-1	NA	14	TRBJ2-3
CASSGSPYNEQFF	TGTGCCAGCAGCGGGAGTCCCTACAATGAGCAGTTCTTC	NA	TRBV7-6	many	13	TRBJ2-1
CSARDQGPAGELFF	TGCAGTGCTAGAGATCAGGGACCGGCCGGGGAGCTGTTTTTT	NA	TRBV20-1	many	14	TRBJ2-2
CASSLLGSVGSEQYF	TGTGCCAGCAGTTTATTAGGGTCGGTTGGGAGCGAGCAGTACTTC	NA	TRBV27	NA	15	TRBJ2-7
CASSPGNTGRNEQFF	TGCGCCAGCAGCCCGGGGAACACCGGGCGCAATGAGCAGTTCTTC	NA	TRBV5-1	many	15	TRBJ2-1
CASSLGQGNEQFF	TGTGCCAGCAGCCTAGGACAGGGCAATGAGCAGTTCTTC	TRBD1	TRBV3-1	many	13	TRBJ2-1
CASSLAGNDGNQPQHF	TGTGCCAGCAGCTTGGCGGGGAACGATGGCAATCAGCCCCAGCATTTT	NA	TRBV5-5	many	16	TRBJ1-5
CASSQGTSASYEQYF	TGTGCCAGCAGCCAGGGGACTAGCGCGTCCTACGAGCAGTACTTC	TRBD2	TRBV3-1	many	15	TRBJ2-7
CASRRQYDGYTF	TGTGCCAGCAGAAGACAGTATGATGGCTACACCTTC	NA	TRBV3-1	medium-sized	12	TRBJ1-2
CASSLDPWPTGRNEQFF	TGTGCCAGCAGTTTGGACCCATGGCCGACCGGTCGGAATGAGCAGTTCTTC	NA	TRBV12-3/TRBV12-4	many	17	TRBJ2-1
CASSFQGGSTDTQYF	TGTGCCAGCAGCTTTCAGGGGGGGAGCACAGATACGCAGTATTTT	NA	TRBV7-3	many	15	TRBJ2-3
CASSVGLENSPLHF	TGTGCCAGCAGCGTGGGGCTAGAAAATTCACCCCTCCACTTT	NA	TRBV9	medium-sized	14	TRBJ1-6
CASTSPGYTGELFF	TGTGCCAGCACCTCCCCAGGGTACACCGGGGAGCTGTTTTTT	NA	TRBV6-1	many	14	TRBJ2-2
CASSPRVAGFYEQYF	TGTGCCAGCAGCCCGAGGGTAGCGGGATTCTACGAGCAGTACTTC	TRBD2	TRBV7-9	many	15	TRBJ2-7
CASSSPPDTQYF	TGTGCCAGCAGCTCTCCCCCAGATACGCAGTATTTT	NA	TRBV3-1	few	12	TRBJ2-3
CASSYDWQATNEQFF	TGTGCCAGCAGTTACGATTGGCAGGCTACCAATGAGCAGTTCTTC	NA	TRBV6-5	many	15	TRBJ2-1
CATSREGQGNSPLHF	TGTGCCACCAGCAGAGAGGGACAGGGCAATTCACCCCTCCACTTT	TRBD1	TRBV15	many	15	TRBJ1-6
CSVEDGQINYGYTF	TGCAGCGTTGAAGACGGACAGATTAACTATGGCTACACCTTC	NA	TRBV29-1	NA	14	TRBJ1-2
CASSPRPRGSSYNEQFF	TGTGCCAGCAGTCCTAGACCCAGGGGAAGCTCCTACAATGAGCAGTTCTTC	NA	TRBV12-3/TRBV12-4	NA	17	TRBJ2-1
CASSLVASGRDEQFF	TGCGCCAGCAGCTTGGTTGCTAGCGGGAGGGATGAGCAGTTCTTC	TRBD2	TRBV5-1	medium-sized	15	TRBJ2-1
CASSPLAGTYEQYF	TGTGCCAGCAGCCCGCTAGCGGGAACCTACGAGCAGTACTTC	TRBD2	TRBV7-3	many	14	TRBJ2-7
CASSYNYGYTF	TGTGCCAGCAGTTACAACTATGGCTACACCTTC	NA	TRBV6-2/TRBV6-3	many	11	TRBJ1-2
CASSYAQTGELFF	TGTGCCAGCAGTTATGCCCAAACCGGGGAGCTGTTTTTT	NA	TRBV2	few	13	TRBJ2-2
CASSGRVSGELFF	TGCGCCAGCAGCGGCAGGGTATCCGGGGAGCTGTTTTTT	NA	TRBV4-3	once	13	TRBJ2-2